These T cell receptor beta chains were read from a single sample in a study of vaccination effects on CD4 cells after COVID-19. The antigens these receptors bind are not known. The protocol was immunoSEQ multiplex PCR, while the TCRdb copy is restricted to in-frame clones and leaves out a portion. The sample includes approximately 61,000 clones, about 80% of them seen just once. The specimen was CD4+ T cells from PBMCs cultured with HCoV-229E spike peptides, collected after COVID-19 vaccination. These receptors were collected from a human donor who received a COVID-19 vaccine. Both conserved end residues are part of each CDR3. The D gene is left open where the match is weak. Clone size, where shown, is once, few, many, or a class for clones that have expanded.

>.|.|TRBJ2-1|TRBV24-1
CATSEAGTYPSEQFF
TGTGCCACCAGTGAGGCCGGGACTTACCCTTCCGAGCAGTTCTTC
>.|few|TRBJ1-3|TRBV12-3/TRBV12-4
CASTKAGMDTIYF
TGTGCCAGCACTAAAGCCGGGATGGACACCATATATTTT
>.|.|TRBJ1-2|TRBV3-1/TRBV3-2
CASSQASGKDSGYTF
TGTGCCAGCAGCCAAGCGTCCGGGAAGGATAGCGGCTACACCTTC
>.|.|TRBJ2-5|TRBV6-5
CASSLQGWEETQYF
TGTGCCAGCAGTTTACAGGGCTGGGAAGAGACCCAGTACTTC
>.|.|TRBJ1-5|TRBV6-2/TRBV6-3
CASSYWSGGNQPQHF
TGTGCCAGCAGTTACTGGTCGGGGGGCAATCAGCCCCAGCATTTT
>.|once|TRBJ2-3|TRBV7-9
CASSLVQGTDTQYF
TGTGCCAGCAGCTTGGTACAGGGCACAGATACGCAGTATTTT
>.|few|TRBJ2-3|TRBV24-1
CATSPRQALTDTQYF
TGTGCCACCAGTCCCCGACAGGCACTAACGGATACGCAGTATTTT
>.|.|TRBJ2-3|TRBV5-1
CASSPQISTDTQYF
TGCGCCAGCAGCCCCCAGATCAGCACAGATACGCAGTATTTT
>TRBD1|.|TRBJ1-3|TRBV19
CASRTGQGNTIYF
TGTGCCAGTAGGACGGGACAGGGAAACACCATATATTTT
>.|.|TRBJ2-3|TRBV5-6
CASSLSGTDTQYF
TGTGCCAGCAGCTTGAGCGGGACAGATACGCAGTATTTT
>.|.|TRBJ1-5|TRBV10-3
CAISESGGNQPQHF
TGTGCCATCAGTGAGTCTGGAGGCAATCAGCCCCAGCATTTT
>TRBD1|few|TRBJ2-5|TRBV19
CASSERQGLGTQYF
TGTGCCAGTAGTGAGAGACAGGGTCTGGGGACCCAGTACTTC
>.|once|TRBJ2-5|TRBV2
CASSARVRETQYF
TGTGCCAGCAGTGCCAGAGTGAGGGAGACCCAGTACTTC
>.|.|TRBJ1-5|TRBV2
CASANSNQPQHF
TGTGCCAGCGCTAATAGCAATCAGCCCCAGCATTTT
>TRBD1|.|TRBJ1-6|TRBV9
CASSSSLWTGLGNSPLHF
TGTGCCAGCAGCTCATCCTTATGGACAGGGTTGGGGAATTCACCCCTCCACTTT
>.|.|TRBJ1-1|TRBV18
CASSSLGPRTTGGEAFF
TGTGCCAGCTCATCCCTAGGACCCCGGACAACTGGGGGAGAAGCTTTCTTT
>.|few|TRBJ1-2|TRBV6-6
CASSYSADYGYTF
TGTGCCAGCAGTTACTCAGCGGATTATGGCTACACCTTC
>.|.|TRBJ1-6|TRBV30
CAWRGSAGASNSPLHF
TGTGCCTGGAGGGGGTCTGCGGGGGCGTCTAATTCACCCCTCCACTTT
>.|.|TRBJ1-3|TRBV28
CASSPPQGRPGNTIYF
TGTGCCAGCAGTCCACCTCAGGGGAGGCCTGGAAACACCATATATTTT
>TRBD1|.|TRBJ2-5|TRBV19
CASSTTRQGVKQETQYF
TGTGCCAGTAGTACCACACGACAGGGGGTGAAGCAAGAGACCCAGTACTTC
>.|.|TRBJ2-3|TRBV6-6
CAIRDSPLTDTQYF
TGTGCCATCAGGGACTCCCCCCTGACAGATACGCAGTATTTT
>.|.|TRBJ2-5|TRBV7-9
CASSIGETQYF
TGTGCCAGCAGTATAGGAGAGACCCAGTACTTC
>.|.|TRBJ2-5|TRBV7-9
CASSFGSGGETQYF
TGTGCCAGCAGCTTTGGTTCAGGTGGGGAGACCCAGTACTTC
>.|.|TRBJ2-1|TRBV24-1
CATSKGDYNEQFF
TGTGCCACCAGTAAGGGAGACTACAATGAGCAGTTCTTC
>.|few|TRBJ1-1|TRBV5-1
CASASGGALGTEAFF
TGCGCCAGCGCCTCAGGAGGGGCCTTGGGAACTGAAGCTTTCTTT
>.|few|TRBJ1-1|TRBV10-3
CAISADTEAFF
TGTGCCATCAGTGCCGACACTGAAGCTTTCTTT
>TRBD2|few|TRBJ2-5|TRBV5-4
CASSLFAGEETQYF
TGTGCCAGCAGCTTGTTTGCGGGGGAAGAGACCCAGTACTTC
>.|.|TRBJ1-5|TRBV15
CATSRDLRGGSNQPQHF
TGTGCCACCAGCAGAGATCTCAGGGGAGGGAGCAATCAGCCCCAGCATTTT
>.|.|TRBJ2-5|TRBV7-3
CASSLAGAQETQYF
TGTGCCAGCAGCTTAGCGGGGGCCCAAGAGACCCAGTACTTC
>.|.|TRBJ2-3|TRBV2
CASSVSRVTDTQYF
TGTGCCAGCAGTGTGAGCAGGGTCACAGATACGCAGTATTTT
>.|few|TRBJ2-1|TRBV29-1
CSVLGYSDEQFF
TGCAGCGTTTTAGGGTACTCCGATGAGCAGTTCTTC
>.|.|TRBJ1-3|TRBV19
CASSKQGVSSGNTIYF
TGTGCCAGTAGTAAACAGGGTGTTAGCTCTGGAAACACCATATATTTT
>.|.|TRBJ2-5|TRBV24-1
CATSDPTAIQETQYF
TGTGCCACCAGTGACCCGACAGCAATCCAAGAGACCCAGTACTTC
>.|.|TRBJ1-5|TRBV30
CAWSATGTEQPQHF
TGTGCCTGGAGTGCGACAGGCACAGAACAGCCCCAGCATTTT
>.|few|TRBJ1-3|TRBV30
CAWDKIGNTIYF
TGTGCCTGGGACAAAATCGGAAACACCATATATTTT
>.|.|TRBJ2-3|TRBV7-3
CASSSSGVNTQYF
TGTGCCAGCAGCTCCAGCGGTGTCAATACGCAGTATTTT
>TRBD2|.|TRBJ2-5|TRBV28
CASSLMGLALETQYF
TGTGCCAGCAGTTTAATGGGACTAGCGTTGGAGACCCAGTACTTC
>.|.|TRBJ1-2|TRBV6-5
CASSLTPGSGGYTF
TGTGCCAGCAGCCTAACTCCAGGGTCAGGTGGCTACACCTTC
>.|.|TRBJ2-3|TRBV5-1
CASSLEDFTDTQYF
TGCGCCAGCAGCTTGGAGGACTTCACAGATACGCAGTATTTT
>.|once|TRBJ1-2|TRBV28
CASRPRGQHGYTF
TGTGCCAGCAGACCCAGGGGTCAGCATGGCTACACCTTC
>TRBD1|.|TRBJ1-4|TRBV28
CASSSPGTGDEKLFF
TGTGCCAGCAGTTCCCCCGGGACAGGGGATGAAAAACTGTTTTTT
>TRBD1|.|TRBJ2-4|TRBV4-1
CASSQSYKLRTGPHINIQYF
TGCGCCAGCAGCCAGTCCTATAAGCTCAGGACAGGGCCCCATATAAACATTCAGTACTTC
>.|.|TRBJ2-5|TRBV2
CASSAGLGPKETQYF
TGTGCCAGCAGTGCCGGACTGGGACCGAAGGAGACCCAGTACTTC
>.|.|TRBJ2-4|TRBV29-1
CSVEDLGRAKNIQYF
TGCAGCGTTGAAGATCTGGGGAGGGCCAAAAACATTCAGTACTTC
>.|.|TRBJ1-2|TRBV3-1/TRBV3-2
CASSQDSYGGYTF
TGTGCCAGCAGCCAAGACTCCTATGGCGGCTACACCTTC
>.|.|TRBJ1-2|TRBV12-3/TRBV12-4
CASREGGYGYTF
TGTGCCAGCCGGGAGGGTGGCTATGGCTACACCTTC